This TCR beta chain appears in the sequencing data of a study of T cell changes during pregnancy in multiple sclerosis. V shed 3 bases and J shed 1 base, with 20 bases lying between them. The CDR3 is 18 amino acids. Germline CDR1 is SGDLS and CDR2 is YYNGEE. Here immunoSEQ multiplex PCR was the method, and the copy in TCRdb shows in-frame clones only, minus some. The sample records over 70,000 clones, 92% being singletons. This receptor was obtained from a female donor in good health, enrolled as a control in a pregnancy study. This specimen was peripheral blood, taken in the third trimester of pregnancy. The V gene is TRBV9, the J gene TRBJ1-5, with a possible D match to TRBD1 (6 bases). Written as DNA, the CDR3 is TGTGCCAGCAGCGCGACACATATCAGGGGACGGAGCAATCAGCCCCAGCATTTT. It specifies CASSATHIRGRSNQPQHF.